This T cell receptor (beta chain) was recorded in a study of cytomegalovirus exposure and HLA in healthy donors. The study, taken as a whole, reports: Rare TCR sequences dominated, though some public TCRs recurred in many donors. Some V segments, TRBV6-2 and TRBV6-3 among them, were indistinguishable and were therefore excluded.

As concerns this clone: The target antigen is unknown.

The germline V gene encodes CDR1 KGHSH and CDR2 LQKENI. This CDR3 is 14 amino acids long. The ends were cut back, 3 bases at V and 3 bases at J, with 10 bases in the middle. Primers for the PCR totalled 60 Vbeta and 13 Jbeta. How the authors handled the data: Unique TCR beta chains totaled some 81 million in a later count, with roughly 10 million of them shared. Assay: immunoSEQ multiplex PCR; the TCRdb copy retains only in-frame clones and omits some. V, J and clone size reflect that table, while D and trimming were determined from the DNA. The sample yields fewer than 250,000 clones, more than 75% seen once.

V is TRBV18 and J is TRBJ2-3, with D possibly TRBD2 on 6 matching bases. What was sequenced was PBMCs. The sequence was obtained from a woman in her fifties or sixties in good health and CMV-seronegative. The CDR3 DNA reads as TGTGCCAGCTCACCCGGGAGAGGAACAGATACGCAGTATTTT. Translating gives CASSPGRGTDTQYF.